The TCR beta chain under discussion was sequenced for a study of cytomegalovirus exposure and HLA in healthy donors. Germline V CDR1 and CDR2: DFQATT, SNEGSKA (reference sequence). This CDR3 region has 10 residues. The V end lost 4 bases, the J end lost 3 bases, and 3 bases lay between the germline ends. PCR involved 60 Vbeta and 13 Jbeta primers. This table comes from immunoSEQ multiplex PCR, and its TCRdb copy is limited to in-frame clones, with some not included. There are hundreds of thousands of clones in the sample; roughly 85% occur only once, and 0.2% to 0.25% lies in the top ten. This clonotype originated in a girl aged 2 to 9 in good health and CMV-seronegative. The sequenced sample consisted of PBMCs. The chain joins TRBV20-1 to TRBJ1-1; D remains ambiguous. The CDR3, as DNA: TGCAGTGCTACAGACACTGAAGCTTTCTTT. Its translation: CSATDTEAFF.